The 10 T cell receptor beta chains below all came from one sample that was sequenced in a study of blood T cell repertoires in COVID-19. The repertoire was sequenced with immunoSEQ multiplex PCR; TCRdb's copy has only in-frame clones and lacks some. Of roughly 150,000 clones listed, about 85% were seen once; the top ten hold under 6%. The material sequenced was peripheral blood. The receptors were sampled from a woman aged 50 to 65 with COVID-19, enrolled during active disease.

The chain carries TRBV7-2 and TRBJ2-2, with 15 nucleotides matching TRBD2. Looked up from germline, CDR1 is SGHTA and CDR2 is FQGNSA. This CDR3 spans 14 amino acids. The CDR3 loop is CGTSGGAWTGELFF. As DNA, the CDR3 is TGTGGGACTAGCGGGGGGGCCTGGACCGGGGAGCTGTTTTTT.

The V call is TRBV5-3, the J call TRBJ1-2, with a tentative D call TRBD1 (5 bases). TRBV5-3 is labeled an ORF, and its function is uncertain. The CDR3 length is 13 residues. The ends were cut back, 2 bases at V and 4 bases at J, with 9 bases in the middle. CDR3 sequence: CARSFADTYGYTF. The CDR3 DNA sequence: TGTGCCAGAAGCTTTGCGGACACCTATGGCTACACCTTC.

V gene TRBV3-1 (or the pseudogene TRBV3-2) combines with J gene TRBJ2-1; 10 bases line up with TRBD2. The length of the CDR3 is 16 residues. Germline-derived CDR1 and CDR2 are LGHDT and YNNKEL (reference sequence). The V and J ends lost 7 bases and 4 bases, in that order; junction bases with no gene match: 10. CDR3 sequence: CASTDKRGGQYNEQFF. In DNA, the CDR3 is TGTGCCAGCACCGACAAGCGGGGGGGGCAATACAATGAGCAGTTCTTC.

The V gene is TRBV7-3, the J gene TRBJ2-5; D uncertain. The CDR3 is 13 amino acids. Trimming left V 3 bases short and J 1 base short, with 6 bases between. CDR1 is SGHTA and CDR2 is FQGTGA in the germline V gene. For the CDR3, the DNA is TGTGCCAGCAGCTTTAAGCCCCAAGAGACCCAGTACTTC. It translates to CASSFKPQETQYF.

The chain carries TRBV7-2 and TRBJ1-1, with D hard to call. V lost 4 bases and J lost 1, with 13 bases in between. Germline V gives CDR1 SGHTA, CDR2 FQGNSA. The CDR3 consists of 15 residues. The CDR3 here is CASSSGPRENTEAFF. The CDR3 region has the DNA TGTGCCAGCAGCTCGGGTCCCCGGGAGAACACTGAAGCTTTCTTT.

As DNA, the CDR3 is TGTGCCAGCAGTTACTCCCTAGCGGGGGCCCAAGAGACCCAGTACTTC. This encodes CASSYSLAGAQETQYF. The chain has TRBV6-5 and TRBJ2-5; 10 nucleotides line up with TRBD2. The CDR3 is made up of 16 amino acids. V lost 0 bases and J lost 1; bases outside the gene matches: 2. Germline assignment: CDR1 MNHEY and CDR2 SVGAGI.

The chain is built from TRBV11-2 and TRBJ2-7, with 9 positions matching TRBD2. Germline lookup yields CDR1 SGHAT and CDR2 FQNNGV. The CDR3 consists of 17 residues. V shed 5 bases and J 0 bases; nucleotides not matched to a gene: 11. CDR3 loop: CASSLSSGSGSSYEQYF. The CDR3 nucleotides are TGTGCCAGCAGCCTCTCGAGCGGTAGCGGGAGCTCCTACGAGCAGTACTTC.

The chain is built from TRBV24-1 and TRBJ2-2; D is possibly TRBD2 (5 bases). This CDR3 has 16 residues. CDR1 is KGHDR, CDR2 SFDVKD, per germline. The V and J ends lost 4 bases and 4 bases respectively, with 15 bases between them. The CDR3 DNA reads TGTGCCACCAGTGACTTCGTCGGGGTTGGCACCGGGGAGCTGTTTTTT. Its protein is CATSDFVGVGTGELFF.

This chain uses TRBV5-1 with TRBJ2-5; 8 bases are shared with TRBD1. V gave up 0 bases and J gave up 2 bases; unmatched junction bases: 3. Germline CDR1 and CDR2: SGHRS and YFSETQ. The CDR3 has 15 amino acids. CDR3 region: CASSLGGTGQETQYF. As DNA, the CDR3 is TGCGCCAGCAGCTTGGGAGGGACAGGACAAGAGACCCAGTACTTC. Complete variable domain (other parts from reference TRBV5-1 and TRBJ2-5): KAGVTQTPRYLIKTRGQQVTLSCSPISGHRSVSWYQQTPGQGLQFLFEYFSETQRNKGNFPGRFSGRQFSNSRSEMNVSTLELGDSALYLCASSLGGTGQETQYFGPGTRLLVL.

The rearrangement links TRBV4-2 to TRBJ2-3; 10 nucleotides align to TRBD2. Germline trimming cut 0 bases from V and 1 base from J; bases unmatched to any gene: 4. CDR3 length equals 17 residues. Germline CDR1 and CDR2: LGHNA and YNFKEQ. For the CDR3, the DNA is TGTGCCAGCAGCCAAGAAATCGGGACTAGCGGCACAGATACGCAGTATTTT. Amino acid sequence: CASSQEIGTSGTDTQYF.